The 5 T cell receptor beta chains below all came from one sample that was sequenced in a study of shared clonotypes between healthy human individuals. Naivety among CD8 cells was defined by CD45RO negativity and positive CCR7 selection, thereby excluding terminally differentiated effector memory CD45RA+ cells. Clones were read by immunoSEQ multiplex PCR, and TCRdb kept only the in-frame ones, dropping some. The sample gives around 2,000,000 clones, about 95% of which show up once; 0.85% to 1.3% is in the top ten. Source material: naive CD8+ T cells sorted from blood. The receptor source for this set is a young man in good health.

On this clone itself: Other nucleotide sequences in the sample specify the same CDR3. The V gene is TRBV7-9, the J gene TRBJ1-6; D remains ambiguous. Between the trimmed V and J ends, which lost 5 bases and 0 bases, there was a span of 5 bases. The CDR3 totals 14 residues. The V gene's germline CDR1 is SEHNR and CDR2 FQNEAQ (reference sequence). The CDR3 DNA sequence: TGTGCCAGCAGCCGAGACTCCTATAATTCACCCCTCCACTTT. Translated, it gives CASSRDSYNSPLHF.

V and J are TRBV5-4 and TRBJ1-2; no clear D gene. This CDR3 region has 16 residues. Germline assignment: CDR1 SGHNT and CDR2 YYREEE (reference sequence). V was shortened by 3 bases and J by 5 bases, with 20 bases between the two germline ends. In DNA form, the CDR3 reads TGTGCCAGCAGCTGGGATTTCGAAGACGGAGTTTATGGCTACACCTTC. Translating it yields CASSWDFEDGVYGYTF. The entire variable domain, with the rest obtained from reference TRBV5-4 and TRBJ1-2, is as follows: ETGVTQSPTHLIKTRGQQVTLRCSSQSGHNTVSWYQQALGQGPQFIFQYYREEENGRGNFPPRFSGLQFPNYSSELNVNALELDDSALYLCASSWDFEDGVYGYTFGSGTRLTVV.

V and J are TRBV25-1 and TRBJ2-2; 8 bases match TRBD1. This CDR3 has 17 residues. Losses at the gene ends were 1 base for V and 7 bases for J; bases not matched to a gene: 11. Germline CDR1 MGHDK, CDR2 SYGVNS. The CDR3 sequence is CASSESGRGLLDGELFF. Written as DNA, the CDR3 is TGTGCCAGCAGTGAATCAGGCAGGGGGCTTCTCGACGGGGAGCTGTTTTTT.

The chain couples TRBV11-2 to TRBJ2-7, with D perhaps matching TRBD1 (6 bases). In germline, CDR1 is SGHAT, CDR2 FQNNGV. Deletions cut 5 bases from V and 3 bases from J, with 14 bases between. This CDR3 contains 14 residues. The CDR3 reads CASSRNRQDYEQYF. The CDR3 nucleotides are TGTGCCAGCAGCCGTAACCGACAGGACTACGAGCAGTACTTC.

This chain joins TRBV11-2 and TRBJ2-7; no definite D call. This CDR3 region has 14 residues. Trimming took 0 bases from V and 5 from J, leaving 11 bases between them. Germline V gives CDR1 SGHAT, CDR2 FQNNGV. CDR3 loop: CASSLESRSNEQYF. Written as DNA, the CDR3 is TGTGCCAGCAGCTTAGAATCCAGGTCCAACGAGCAGTACTTC. The full variable domain, with the rest looked up from reference TRBV11-2 and TRBJ2-7, is EAGVAQSPRYKIIEKRQSVAFWCNPISGHATLYWYQQILGQGPKLLIQFQNNGVVDDSQLPKDRFSAERLKGVDSTLKIQPAKLEDSAVYLCASSLESRSNEQYFGPGTRLTVT.